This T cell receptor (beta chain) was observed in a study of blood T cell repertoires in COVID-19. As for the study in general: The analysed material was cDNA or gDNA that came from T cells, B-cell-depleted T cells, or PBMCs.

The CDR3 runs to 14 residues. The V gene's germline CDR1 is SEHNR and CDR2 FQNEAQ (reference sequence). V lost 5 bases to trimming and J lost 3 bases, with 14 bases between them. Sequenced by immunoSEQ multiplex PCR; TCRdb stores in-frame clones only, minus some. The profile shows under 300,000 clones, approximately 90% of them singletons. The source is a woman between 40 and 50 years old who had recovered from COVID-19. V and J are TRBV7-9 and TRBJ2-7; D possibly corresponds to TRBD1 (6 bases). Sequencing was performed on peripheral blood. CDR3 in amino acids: CASSPLDSYYEQYF. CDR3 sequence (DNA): TGTGCCAGCAGCCCTTTGGACAGCTACTACGAGCAGTACTTC.